This TCR beta chain originates from a study of T cell repertoires in cytomegalovirus infection. On the study more broadly: The public TCR beta signatures pointed to both CMV infection and matching HLA type. Findings and caveats of the study: The cumulative frequency of public TCR beta families identified carriers of CMV plus the relevant HLA. In two of eight donors, the top clonotype was HLA-C-restricted CMV-specific.

On this clonotype: What it binds is unknown.

The ends lost 5 bases at V and 6 bases at J; junction bases unmatched: 28. The CDR3 extends over 21 amino acids. Germline CDR1 reads SGHAT; CDR2 reads FQNNGV. MiXCR, applied by TCRdb to the reads, yields one record per CDR3 protein. The data show fewer than 300,000 distinct CDR3 sequences, under 30% seen once. This receptor was taken from a human donor in good health (CMV status not recorded). Some clones in this sample may be carry-over from other donors' samples. J is TRBJ1-1 and V is TRBV11-2; 9 bases match TRBD1. The sequencing input was PBMCs. This chain's CDR3 is CASSPGGGFGTGSWLEAEAFF. The CDR3, as DNA: TGTGCCAGCAGCCCGGGGGGGGGGTTTGGGACAGGGAGTTGGTTGGAGGCTGAAGCTTTCTTT.